This record concerns one T cell receptor (beta chain) sequence. Antigen specificity is unknown. These data belong to a study of T-cell reconstitution after alpha-beta-depleted transplantation in children. Trimming took off 0 bases at V and 4 bases at J, with 21 bases between the two ends. The CDR3 runs to 18 residues. The germline V gene encodes CDR1 MNHEY and CDR2 SVGEGT. Library preparation (for TCRbeta) was performed with unique molecular identifiers. TCRdb used MiXCR to reprocess the PCR reads, holding one entry per CDR3 protein. Altogether around 64,000 distinct CDR3 sequences are present, 9.5% to 13% being singletons, with the ten largest covering about 13%. Findings of the study overall: A year post-transplant, T-cell counts and diversity derived mostly from newly produced T cells. Some patients' high day-60 TCRbeta diversity was traced to surviving recipient T cells and thymic progenitors. There were reportedly several hundred expanded graft clones from which alpha-beta T cells came about two months after transplant.

This TCR derives from a boy aged 10-17 years with acute myeloid leukemia, due to receive a stem cell transplant. Specimen: PBMCs, collected before TCRalphabeta/CD19-depleted stem cell transplant. The chain couples TRBV6-2 or TRBV6-3 to TRBJ2-5; no firm D call. The CDR3 sequence is CASSYSPGPSNKGETQYF. In nucleotides, the CDR3 is TGTGCCAGCAGTTACTCCCCTGGACCGAGCAACAAAGGAGAGACCCAGTACTTC.